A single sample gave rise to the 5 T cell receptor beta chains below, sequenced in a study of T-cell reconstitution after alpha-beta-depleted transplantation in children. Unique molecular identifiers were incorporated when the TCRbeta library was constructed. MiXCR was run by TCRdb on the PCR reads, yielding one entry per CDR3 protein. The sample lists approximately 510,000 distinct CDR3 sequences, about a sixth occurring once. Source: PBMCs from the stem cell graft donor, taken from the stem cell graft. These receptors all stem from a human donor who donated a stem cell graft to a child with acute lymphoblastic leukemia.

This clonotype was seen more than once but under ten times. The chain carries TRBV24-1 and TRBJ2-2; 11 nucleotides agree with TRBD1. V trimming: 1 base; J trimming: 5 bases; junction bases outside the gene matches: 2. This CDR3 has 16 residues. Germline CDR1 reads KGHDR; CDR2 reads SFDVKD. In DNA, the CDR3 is TGTGCCACCAGTGATTTCGGGACAGGGGGGACCGGGGAGCTGTTTTTT. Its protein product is CATSDFGTGGTGELFF.

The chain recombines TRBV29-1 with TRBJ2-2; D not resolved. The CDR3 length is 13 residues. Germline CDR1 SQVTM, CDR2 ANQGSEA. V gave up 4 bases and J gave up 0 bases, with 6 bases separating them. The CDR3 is CSVAATNTGELFF. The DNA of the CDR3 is TGCAGCGTTGCGGCGACGAACACCGGGGAGCTGTTTTTT.

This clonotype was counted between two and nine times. The CDR3 DNA follows: TGTGCCAGCAGCTTAGGTGGACGGGCCCACTGGGGGACCTTC. Translated, it gives CASSLGGRAHWGTF. The rearrangement links TRBV7-9 to TRBJ1-2; D is perhaps TRBD1 (5 bases). CDR1 SEHNR and CDR2 FQNEAQ come from the germline V gene (reference sequence). Between the trimmed V and J ends, which lost 1 base and 14 bases, there was a span of 20 bases. The CDR3 is 14 amino acids.

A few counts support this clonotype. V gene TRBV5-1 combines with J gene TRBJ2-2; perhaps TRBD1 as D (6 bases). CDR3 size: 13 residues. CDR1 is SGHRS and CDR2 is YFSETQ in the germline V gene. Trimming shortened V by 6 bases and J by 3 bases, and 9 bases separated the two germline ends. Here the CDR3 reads CASKKGDTGELFF. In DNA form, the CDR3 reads TGCGCCAGCAAAAAGGGGGACACCGGGGAGCTGTTTTTT.

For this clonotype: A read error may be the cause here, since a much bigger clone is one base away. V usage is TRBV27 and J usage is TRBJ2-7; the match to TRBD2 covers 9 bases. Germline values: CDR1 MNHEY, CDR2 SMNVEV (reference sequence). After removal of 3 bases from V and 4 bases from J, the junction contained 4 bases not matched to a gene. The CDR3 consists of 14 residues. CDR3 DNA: TGTGCCAGCAGTTTTAGCGGGAGTGAGTACGAGCAGTACTTC. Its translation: CASSFSGSEYEQYF.